This TCR beta chain was recorded in a study of T cells after yellow fever vaccination. J was trimmed by 5 bases and V by 0 bases; bases with no gene match: 4. From germline, CDR1 is SGHTA and CDR2 FQGTGA. The CDR3 covers 16 residues. General study results and limits: Among sorted memory subsets on day 0, almost all vaccine-responding clonotypes fell below detection. Though weaker, the secondary response peaked faster, on day 5 versus 15. Overall, a small share of clonotypes was seen in both CD4 and CD8 compartments.

There are a few counts of this clonotype. As TCR cDNA was made by 5'RACE template switching, a universal primer site and UMIs were added. Each CDR3 protein is one row after TCRdb ran MiXCR on the 5' RACE reads. The sample records 46,000 or so distinct CDR3 sequences, 5.5% to 8% being singletons. The sample consisted of PBMCs, either bulk or a sorted T-cell subset (CD4+, CD8+, memory, or dextramer-sorted; not recorded which), taken 45 days after the yellow fever booster vaccination. This TCR was recovered from a man between 25 and 39 years old who received the YFV17D yellow fever vaccine. The rearrangement joins TRBV7-3 to TRBJ2-3; the match to TRBD1 covers 11 bases. The CDR3 is CASSLTPGTGGDTQYF. In DNA, the CDR3 is TGTGCCAGCAGCTTAACCCCCGGGACAGGGGGAGATACGCAGTATTTT.